What follows are 6 T cell receptor beta chains derived from one specimen sequenced in a study of cytomegalovirus exposure and HLA in healthy donors. PCR was performed using 60 Vbeta and 13 Jbeta primers. Sequencing was performed with immunoSEQ multiplex PCR; in TCRdb, only in-frame clones are kept and a portion is missing. The data show some 100,000 clones, with 70% to 85% seen just once and 4% to 5% held by the top ten. Sequencing was carried out using PBMCs. The receptor source for this set is a man aged 45-65 years in good health and CMV-seropositive.

V usage is TRBV5-1 and J usage is TRBJ2-6; D not resolved. Looked up from germline, CDR1 is SGHRS and CDR2 is YFSETQ. Trimming left V 2 bases short and J 0 bases short, with 6 bases between. The CDR3 has 15 residues. The CDR3 nucleotides are TGCGCCAGCAGCTTCACACCCTCTGGGGCCAACGTCCTGACTTTC. It specifies CASSFTPSGANVLTF.

In DNA form, the CDR3 reads TGTGCCAGCACCCCTAGCCTCTCGAACACCGGGGAGCTGTTTTTT. Encoded protein: CASTPSLSNTGELFF. The V call is TRBV6-6, the J call TRBJ2-2, with D possibly TRBD2 on 5 matching bases. The germline V gene encodes CDR1 MNHNY and CDR2 SVGAGI (reference sequence). V was shortened by 7 bases and J by 0 bases, with 12 bases between the two germline ends. CDR3 length equals 15 residues.

This clone was counted once. The chain carries TRBV25-1 and TRBJ1-5, with D perhaps TRBD1 (6 bases). Germline V lookup: CDR1 MGHDK, CDR2 SYGVNS. V was cut by 3 bases and J by 3 bases, with 12 bases left in between. The CDR3 loop spans 15 amino acids. The CDR3 reads CASSDARGNNQPQHF. The CDR3 DNA follows: TGTGCCAGCAGTGATGCCAGGGGCAACAATCAGCCCCAGCATTTT.

This clone was seen a single time. This chain uses TRBV30 with TRBJ1-6, with 7 bases that match TRBD1. The length of the CDR3 is 15 residues. The germline V gene encodes CDR1 GTSNPN and CDR2 SVGIG (reference sequence). V trimming: 3 bases; J trimming: 12 bases; junction bases outside the gene matches: 14. The CDR3 DNA reads TGTGCCTGGAGGCGATATAGAGACAGGGCGCAACCCCTCCACTTT. This codes for CAWRRYRDRAQPLHF. Complete variable domain (other parts from reference TRBV30 and TRBJ1-6): SQTIHQWPATLVQPVGSPLSLECTVEGTSNPNLYWYRQAAGRGLQLLFYSVGIGQISSEVPQNLSASRPQDRQFILSSKKLLLSDSGFYLCAWRRYRDRAQPLHFGNGTRLTVT.

This chain links TRBV18 with TRBJ2-2, with D possibly TRBD2 on 5 matching bases. The CDR3 consists of 16 residues. Between the trimmed V and J ends, which lost 5 bases and 0 bases, there was a span of 13 bases. The germline V gene has CDR1 KGHSH and CDR2 LQKENI. The CDR3 sequence is CASSYNSDTNTGELFF. The CDR3 DNA sequence: TGTGCCAGCTCATACAATAGCGACACGAACACCGGGGAGCTGTTTTTT.

This clone appeared a few times. The rearrangement joins TRBV7-9 to TRBJ1-3; D is uncertain. The CDR3 runs to 18 residues. Germline lookup yields CDR1 SEHNR and CDR2 FQNEAQ (reference sequence). Trimming left V 5 bases short and J 0 bases short, with 20 bases between. The DNA for the CDR3 is TGTGCCAGCAGCGCTAGAGTCGGCGGACTAACCTCTGGAAACACCATATATTTT. This translates into CASSARVGGLTSGNTIYF.